Below, 7 T cell receptor beta chains from the same sample are listed, as sequenced in a study of CD8+ T cells in alopecia areata. It was cDNA, reverse transcribed from extracted RNA, that served as the sequencing template. The data were produced by immunoSEQ multiplex PCR, yet TCRdb's version contains in-frame clones alone and is incomplete. The sample records roughly 100,000 clones, 55% being singletons. The source material was CD4+ T cells sorted from blood. Source of these receptors: a human donor in good health.

V gene TRBV27 combines with J gene TRBJ2-3; the D gene is possibly TRBD2 (6 bases). The CDR3 loop spans 16 amino acids. In germline, CDR1 is MNHEY, CDR2 SMNVEV (reference sequence). V was shortened by 5 bases and J by 2 bases, with 17 bases between the two germline ends. The CDR3 reads CASSARLGTLTDTQYF. CDR3 nucleotide sequence: TGTGCCAGCAGTGCCCGACTAGGGACCCTCACAGATACGCAGTATTTT.

This clone was observed a few times. This sequence joins TRBV5-1 and TRBJ2-2; TRBD1 is a possible D gene (6 bases). This CDR3 region has 17 residues. CDR1 and CDR2 from the germline V gene are SGHRS and YFSETQ. The V end was cut by 7 bases, the J end by 4 bases, with 23 bases between. The CDR3 sequence: CASAPAPQGSATGELFF. As DNA, the CDR3 is TGCGCCAGCGCTCCGGCCCCGCAGGGGTCGGCCACCGGGGAGCTGTTTTTT.

This clone was counted only a few times. The rearrangement links TRBV7-2 to TRBJ2-4; the D is unclear. CDR3 size: 14 residues. V was trimmed by 5 bases and J by 6 bases, leaving 14 bases between them. Germline V lookup: CDR1 SGHTA, CDR2 FQGNSA. The CDR3 coding sequence is TGTGCCAGCAGCCCCCAGACTGTCTTAAACATTCAGTACTTC. This codes for CASSPQTVLNIQYF. Complete variable domain (other parts from reference TRBV7-2 and TRBJ2-4): GAGVSQSPSNKVTEKGKDVELRCDPISGHTALYWYRQSLGQGLEFLIYFQGNSAPDKSGLPSDRFSAERTGGSVSTLTIQRTQQEDSAVYLCASSPQTVLNIQYFGAGTRLSVL.

The chain links TRBV29-1 to TRBJ1-1; TRBD1 is a possible D gene (5 bases). CDR1 is SQVTM and CDR2 is ANQGSEA in the germline V gene. V was shortened by 5 bases and J by 4 bases, with 14 bases between the two germline ends. CDR3 length equals 13 residues. The CDR3 reads CSVQGLEGTEAFF. The CDR3 nucleotides are TGCAGCGTTCAGGGCTTGGAGGGCACTGAAGCTTTCTTT.

The chain carries TRBV7-2 and TRBJ2-6; tentatively, D is TRBD1 (5 bases). Germline-derived CDR1 and CDR2 are SGHTA and FQGNSA. The CDR3 extends over 16 amino acids. Trimming removed 1 base at V and 3 bases at J, with 10 bases between. For the CDR3, the DNA is TGTGCCAGCAGCTTAGGGGGCAATCTTGGGGCCAACGTCCTGACTTTC. It codes for CASSLGGNLGANVLTF. Full variable domain (remainder filled in from reference TRBV7-2 and TRBJ2-6): GAGVSQSPSNKVTEKGKDVELRCDPISGHTALYWYRQSLGQGLEFLIYFQGNSAPDKSGLPSDRFSAERTGGSVSTLTIQRTQQEDSAVYLCASSLGGNLGANVLTFGAGSRLTVL.

This chain connects TRBV28 to TRBJ2-7; D gene ambiguous. In germline, CDR1 is MDHEN, CDR2 SYDVKM. The CDR3 is 13 residues long. V lost 8 bases and J 4 bases, leaving 15 bases between the germline ends. This CDR3 reads CASVPRNRYEQYF. In DNA form, the CDR3 reads TGTGCCAGCGTCCCCAGGAATCGATACGAGCAGTACTTC.

This clone was counted a few times. The CDR3 here is CASSLSRISGRGSGNTIYF. CDR3 DNA: TGTGCCAGCAGCTTAAGTCGGATATCCGGTCGGGGCTCTGGAAACACCATATATTTT. The chain couples TRBV7-3 to TRBJ1-3; D gene unclear. Germline V gene sequence: CDR1 SGHTA, CDR2 FQGTGA. The CDR3 is 19 residues long. V was clipped by 1 base and J by 0 bases, with 19 bases between them.